The rows below give T cell receptor beta chains drawn from one sample of a study of T cells after posttransplantation cyclophosphamide. Sequencing used immunoSEQ multiplex PCR; TCRdb keeps in-frame clones, though not all of them. The data contain more than 12,000 clones, around four fifths of them singletons. Sample: memory CD4+ T cells sorted from PBMCs. The receptors come from a man in his forties or fifties. Each CDR3 is given with its conserved first and last residue. D genes are given only for firm matches. Size values are once, few and many counts, or a class for expanded clones, and some rows have none.

j_gene,v_gene,d_gene,abundance,CDR3aa,CDR3nt
TRBJ2-6,TRBV6-1,-,-,CASSGQAGANVLTF,TGTGCCAGCAGCGGTCAAGCCGGGGCCAACGTCCTGACTTTC
TRBJ2-3,TRBV7-2,-,-,CASSHILDTQYF,TGTGCCAGCAGCCACATCCTGGATACGCAGTATTTT
TRBJ2-1,TRBV7-9,TRBD2,once,CASSKNLAGGWEQFF,TGTGCCAGCAGCAAGAATCTAGCGGGGGGGTGGGAGCAGTTCTTC
TRBJ2-3,TRBV7-3,-,-,CASSFGTEDTQYF,TGTGCCAGCAGTTTCGGGACTGAAGATACGCAGTATTTT
TRBJ1-6,TRBV28,-,-,CASTTQSSYNSPLHF,TGTGCCAGTACAACACAGAGCTCCTATAATTCACCCCTCCACTTT
TRBJ1-6,TRBV5-4,-,once,CASSLYSMPNSPLHF,TGTGCCAGCAGCTTGTACAGTATGCCAAATTCACCCCTCCACTTT
TRBJ2-7,TRBV11-3,TRBD1,-,CASSRTDRTGRRWEQYF,TGTGCCAGCAGCCGGACGGACAGGACAGGGAGGAGGTGGGAGCAGTACTTC
TRBJ2-5,TRBV10-3,-,-,CAITSSERQETQYF,TGTGCCATCACCTCTTCGGAGAGGCAAGAGACCCAGTACTTC
TRBJ2-1,TRBV14,-,-,CASSPGWGRNSYNEQFF,TGTGCCAGCAGCCCGGGATGGGGGCGCAACTCCTACAATGAGCAGTTCTTC
TRBJ2-2,TRBV4-1,-,-,CASSRTANTGELFF,TGCGCCAGCAGCCGGACAGCGAACACCGGGGAGCTGTTTTTT
TRBJ2-7,TRBV6-1,TRBD1,-,CASTRDRGGYEQYF,TGTGCCAGCACTAGGGACAGGGGGGGCTACGAGCAGTACTTC
TRBJ1-2,TRBV4-3,TRBD1,once,CASSPTGNYGYTF,TGCGCCAGCAGTCCGACAGGGAACTATGGCTACACCTTC